This passage covers 17 T cell receptor beta chains from one sample sequenced in a study of control samples from healthy donors and cancer patients. Data came from immunoSEQ multiplex PCR; TCRdb stores just in-frame clones and leaves some out. Of more than 100,000 clones in the sample, around 92% are singletons; the top ten hold about 7.9%. Source material: PBMCs. Receptor source: a man aged 45-65 years with head and neck cancer.

The chain carries TRBV6-5 and TRBJ1-4; tentative D call: TRBD1 (5 bases). V was pared by 6 bases and J by 5 bases, with 10 bases between. The CDR3 is 13 residues long. Germline CDR1 reads MNHEY; CDR2 reads SVGAGI. For the CDR3, the DNA is TGTGCCAGCAGGGGTTGGGGGAATGAAAAACTGTTTTTT. It translates to CASRGWGNEKLFF.

The chain is built from TRBV19 and TRBJ2-1; 9 bases agree with TRBD2. Germline CDR1 and CDR2: LNHDA and SQIVND (reference sequence). Trimming took 7 bases from V and 0 from J; bases not matched to a gene: 4. The CDR3 is made up of 15 amino acids. CDR3 coding DNA: TGTGCCAGTACCCTGACTAGCGGCTCCTACAATGAGCAGTTCTTC. Encoded protein: CASTLTSGSYNEQFF.

The DNA of the CDR3 is TGTGCCAGCAGTTACTGGGCGGTGTACAATGAGCAGTTCTTC. Translation: CASSYWAVYNEQFF. V is TRBV6-2 or TRBV6-3 and J is TRBJ2-1; D is undetermined. Germline loops: CDR1 MNHEY, CDR2 SVGEGT. The CDR3 is made up of 14 amino acids. Trimming removed 1 base at V and 4 bases at J, with 8 bases between.

The rearrangement uses TRBV10-1 and TRBJ2-7; D unclear. V was trimmed by 4 bases and J by 0 bases, leaving 10 bases between them. There are 14 residues in the CDR3. Germline CDR1 and CDR2: WNHNN and SYGVQD (reference sequence). The CDR3 bases are TGCGCCAGCAGTGCTGACCCCACCTCCTACGAGCAGTACTTC. It encodes CASSADPTSYEQYF.

This clone was picked up a small number of times. The chain recombines TRBV3-1 (or the pseudogene TRBV3-2) with TRBJ1-2, with 12 bases fitting TRBD1. The germline CDR1 and CDR2 sequences are LGHDT and YNNKEL (reference sequence). V was pared by 1 base and J by 7 bases, with 10 bases of the junction left unmatched. This CDR3 is built from 17 residues. The CDR3 loop reads CASSQGPPGQGASGYTF. In DNA form, the CDR3 reads TGTGCCAGCAGCCAAGGGCCCCCGGGACAGGGGGCTTCTGGCTACACCTTC.

The V and J genes are TRBV28 and TRBJ2-1; 11 positions agree with TRBD2. The V segment lost 5 bases and the J segment 8 bases; nucleotides outside the gene matches: 8. The CDR3 consists of 15 residues. Germline assignment: CDR1 MDHEN and CDR2 SYDVKM. The CDR3 DNA follows: TGTGCCAGCAGTCAGTTGTTAGCGGGAGGGGATGAGCAGTTCTTC. Protein sequence: CASSQLLAGGDEQFF.

The V gene is TRBV3-1 (or the pseudogene TRBV3-2), the J gene TRBJ2-7; 12 bases are shared with TRBD2. Germline CDR1 is LGHDT and CDR2 is YNNKEL (reference sequence). The CDR3 runs to 16 residues. V shed 1 base, J shed 1 base, and the junction held 2 bases outside the gene matches. The DNA for the CDR3 is TGTGCCAGCAGCCAAGTAGGGACTAGCGGGTCCTACGAGCAGTACTTC. Encoded protein: CASSQVGTSGSYEQYF.

This clone appeared once. The genes are TRBV29-1 and TRBJ1-1, with 9 bases fitting TRBD1. J was trimmed by 3 bases and V by 8 bases; bases with no gene match: 7. The CDR3 has 13 amino acids. CDR1 and CDR2 (germline): SQVTM, ANQGSEA. The CDR3 region has the DNA TGCAGCATTAAAACAGGGGGCTACACTGAAGCTTTCTTT. Translating gives CSIKTGGYTEAFF.

The chain carries TRBV5-1 and TRBJ2-1; D gene unclear. The CDR3 contains 12 residues. Trimming took 4 bases from V and 8 from J, leaving 10 bases between them. Germline V gene data show CDR1 as SGHRS and CDR2 as YFSETQ. The DNA of the CDR3 is TGCGCCAGCAGCCGGTCTTTTGATGAGCAGTTCTTC. This encodes CASSRSFDEQFF. The variable domain in full, with the rest retrieved from reference TRBV5-1 and TRBJ2-1, is KAGVTQTPRYLIKTRGQQVTLSCSPISGHRSVSWYQQTPGQGLQFLFEYFSETQRNKGNFPGRFSGRQFSNSRSEMNVSTLELGDSALYLCASSRSFDEQFFGPGTRLTVL.

The chain links TRBV6-5 to TRBJ2-7; D possibly matches TRBD1 or TRBD2 (5 bases each). The V end was cut by 2 bases, the J end by 1 base, with 9 bases between. The germline V gene encodes CDR1 MNHEY and CDR2 SVGAGI. This CDR3 is 14 amino acids long. This CDR3 reads CASSYDSGSYEQYF. CDR3 nucleotide sequence: TGTGCCAGCAGTTACGACAGCGGATCCTACGAGCAGTACTTC.

This clone appeared a single time. This chain links TRBV19 with TRBJ2-7; tentative D call: TRBD2 (5 bases). The length of the CDR3 is 14 residues. V dropped 7 bases and J dropped 4 bases, with 17 bases sitting between them. Germline V lookup: CDR1 LNHDA, CDR2 SQIVND (reference sequence). CDR3: CASTPRARYYEQYF. CDR3 coding DNA: TGTGCCAGTACTCCGCGGGCACGCTATTACGAGCAGTACTTC.

This clone has only a few counts. The rearrangement links TRBV5-6 to TRBJ2-7; 8 bases align to TRBD1. The CDR3 extends over 12 amino acids. J was trimmed by 6 bases and V by 4 bases; bases with no gene match: 3. Germline CDR1 and CDR2: SGHDT and YYEEEE. The CDR3 region is CASSETGAEQYF. The CDR3 DNA reads TGTGCCAGCAGCGAGACAGGGGCCGAGCAGTACTTC.

The rearrangement joins TRBV5-1 to TRBJ1-3, with 10 bases that match TRBD1. This CDR3 has 16 amino acids. V trimming: 4 bases; J trimming: 2 bases; junction bases outside the gene matches: 6. Germline V gene sequence: CDR1 SGHRS, CDR2 YFSETQ. The CDR3 sequence: CASSKPGTGAGNTIYF. CDR3 DNA: TGCGCCAGCAGCAAACCCGGGACAGGGGCTGGAAACACCATATATTTT.

This chain uses TRBV27 with TRBJ2-7, with 8 nucleotides matching TRBD1. Germline CDR1 MNHEY, CDR2 SMNVEV (reference sequence). The V gene end was trimmed by 4 bases and the J gene end by 1 base; junction bases not matched to a gene: 6. The length of the CDR3 is 15 residues. The CDR3 sequence: CASSSTRDRSYEQYF. CDR3 sequence (DNA): TGTGCCAGCAGTTCGACCCGGGACAGGTCCTACGAGCAGTACTTC.

The rearrangement links TRBV27 to TRBJ2-7; D is unclear. V gave up 2 bases and J gave up 2 bases, with 10 bases separating them. CDR1 is MNHEY, CDR2 SMNVEV, per germline (reference sequence). The CDR3 contains 14 residues. The CDR3 is CASSLAGFAYEQYF. CDR3 nucleotide sequence: TGTGCCAGCAGTTTAGCCGGGTTCGCCTACGAGCAGTACTTC.

This rearrangement joins TRBV18 to TRBJ1-2, with D perhaps TRBD1 (6 bases). The CDR3 totals 18 residues. Germline V gene sequence: CDR1 KGHSH, CDR2 LQKENI. Trimming pared 4 bases from V and 0 bases from J, leaving 21 bases between. CDR3 protein: CASSLYRDSTLANYGYTF. The CDR3 nucleotides read TGTGCCAGCTCACTATACAGGGATTCTACTTTAGCTAACTATGGCTACACCTTC.

The chain joins TRBV11-2 to TRBJ1-3, with D maybe TRBD1 (6 bases). V dropped 5 bases and J dropped 3 bases, with 14 bases sitting between them. CDR1 is SGHAT, CDR2 FQNNGV, per germline. The CDR3 length is 15 residues. The CDR3 DNA reads TGTGCCAGCAGCCTGACTCGGACAGATGGAAACACCATATATTTT. Amino acid sequence: CASSLTRTDGNTIYF.